The 21 T cell receptor beta chains below were found in one sample sequenced in a study of graft-versus-host responses after intestinal transplantation. Repertoires were generated with immunoSEQ multiplex PCR, while TCRdb's copy carries only in-frame clones and drops some. The table includes tens of thousands of clones, about 94% detected once. Their recognized antigens are unknown. Sequenced here: unstimulated CD4+ T cells sorted from spleen or lymph node cells, sampled before transplant. All receptors derive from a human donor who was the organ donor for an intestinal transplant.

This chain links TRBV27 with TRBJ2-2, with TRBD1 identical over 10 bases. V was pared by 4 bases and J by 7 bases, with 12 bases of the junction left unmatched. The CDR3 length is 17 residues. CDR1 MNHEY and CDR2 SMNVEV come from the germline V gene (reference sequence). CDR3 protein: CASSSLAGQGRNGELFF. Here the CDR3 DNA reads TGTGCCAGCAGTTCCCTCGCGGGACAGGGGAGAAACGGGGAGCTGTTTTTT.

This chain connects TRBV4-1 to TRBJ1-4, with TRBD1 as a possible D gene (6 bases). The germline V gene encodes CDR1 MGHRA and CDR2 YSYEKL. Deletions cut 2 bases from V and 3 bases from J, with 19 bases between. The CDR3 runs to 18 residues. CDR3 in DNA: TGCGCCAGCAGCCAATGGGACCGTGGGGGGGCTCCTAATGAAAAACTGTTTTTT. This gives the protein CASSQWDRGGAPNEKLFF.

The CDR3 DNA reads as TGCGCCAGCTGGTACGGGACTAGCCGCACCGGGGAGCTGTTTTTT. Translation: CASWYGTSRTGELFF. The chain employs TRBV5-1 and TRBJ2-2; 9 bases are a match to TRBD2. The CDR3 spans 15 residues. Germline CDR1 reads SGHRS; CDR2 reads YFSETQ. V dropped 7 bases and J dropped 4; count of bases not matched to a gene: 8. The full variable domain, with the rest looked up from reference TRBV5-1 and TRBJ2-2, is KAGVTQTPRYLIKTRGQQVTLSCSPISGHRSVSWYQQTPGQGLQFLFEYFSETQRNKGNFPGRFSGRQFSNSRSEMNVSTLELGDSALYLCASWYGTSRTGELFFGEGSRLTVL.

The chain carries TRBV6-5 and TRBJ2-1; D ambiguous. The CDR3 has 15 residues. V lost 5 bases to trimming and J lost 3 bases, with 14 bases between them. The germline gives CDR1 MNHEY, CDR2 SVGAGI. The chain's CDR3 is CASSRRALLYNEQFF. The CDR3, as DNA: TGTGCCAGCAGTCGCCGGGCGCTGCTCTACAATGAGCAGTTCTTC.

This clone was seen more than once but under ten times. V is TRBV10-3 and J is TRBJ2-7, with D perhaps TRBD1 (5 bases). V was trimmed by 4 bases and J by 1 base, leaving 5 bases between them. Germline V lookup: CDR1 ENHRY, CDR2 SYGVKD. The CDR3 has 12 amino acids. The DNA of the CDR3 is TGTGCCATCAGTGGACAGTCCTACGAGCAGTACTTC. Protein sequence: CAISGQSYEQYF.

The count of this clone is one. The chain joins TRBV7-2 to TRBJ2-7, with 7 nucleotides matching TRBD1. The CDR3 is 15 residues long. V lost 1 base to trimming and J lost 2 bases; unmatched junction nucleotides: 5. CDR1 is SGHTA, CDR2 FQGNSA, per germline. CDR3 residues: CASSLGQGVTYEQYF. The CDR3 nucleotides are TGTGCCAGCAGCTTAGGGCAGGGGGTGACCTACGAGCAGTACTTC.

The chain joins TRBV12-2 to TRBJ2-3; no DNA check was done on the table's D call, TRBD2. TRBV12-2 is labeled a pseudogene. The CDR3 loop spans 14 amino acids. Written as DNA, the CDR3 is TGTGCAAGTCGACCTGGACTAGCGGGGGATACGCAGTATTTT. Protein sequence: CASRPGLAGDTQYF.

The V gene is TRBV10-3, the J gene TRBJ1-3; D is possibly TRBD1 (5 bases). The CDR3 is 14 residues long. The germline V and J ends were trimmed by 6 bases and 4 bases, with 13 bases remaining between them. Germline V gene lookup returns CDR1 ENHRY and CDR2 SYGVKD. The CDR3 nucleotides are TGTGCCATCAGCGGGGACGCGGGGGGAAACACCATATATTTT. Translated, it gives CAISGDAGGNTIYF.

This chain connects TRBV7-9 to TRBJ1-1; D perhaps matches TRBD1 (5 bases). V dropped 1 base and J dropped 1 base, with 7 bases sitting between them. CDR3 length: 14 amino acids. CDR1 and CDR2 (germline): SEHNR, FQNEAQ (reference sequence). Written as DNA, the CDR3 is TGTGCCAGCAGCTTAGTGGGGGGGAACACTGAAGCTTTCTTT. This encodes CASSLVGGNTEAFF.

The chain combines TRBV6-5 with TRBJ1-2, with D uncertain. The CDR3 has 13 residues. V was clipped by 6 bases and J by 1 base, with 9 bases between them. Germline-derived CDR1 and CDR2 are MNHEY and SVGAGI. The CDR3 sequence: CASSLQHNYGYTF. The DNA for the CDR3 is TGTGCCAGCAGCCTACAGCATAACTATGGCTACACCTTC.

V and J are TRBV28 and TRBJ1-3; a possible D gene is TRBD1 (6 bases). This CDR3 spans 15 amino acids. The germline CDR1 and CDR2 sequences are MDHEN and SYDVKM. With 5 bases removed from V and 0 bases from J, the gap between germline ends came to 11 bases. CDR3 nucleotides: TGTGCCAGCAGTACAGGGACCCACTCTGGAAACACCATATATTTT. Its protein is CASSTGTHSGNTIYF.

The J gene is TRBJ2-3, the V gene TRBV7-3, with TRBD1 identical over 7 bases. CDR3 length: 14 residues. V trimming: 2 bases; J trimming: 4 bases; junction bases outside the gene matches: 3. CDR1 SGHTA and CDR2 FQGTGA come from the germline V gene. The CDR3 spells CASSLRGGADTQYF. The CDR3 coding sequence is TGTGCCAGCAGCTTACGAGGGGGCGCAGATACGCAGTATTTT.

J is TRBJ1-2 and V is TRBV10-3; the match to TRBD1 covers 8 bases. The CDR3 has 16 residues. Germline CDR1 ENHRY, CDR2 SYGVKD. V was pared by 0 bases and J by 3 bases, with 6 bases of the junction left unmatched. This CDR3 reads CAISESRAGGYYGYTF. CDR3 DNA: TGTGCCATCAGTGAGTCAAGGGCAGGGGGCTACTATGGCTACACCTTC.

V gene TRBV10-3 combines with J gene TRBJ1-3; 9 bases line up with TRBD1. J was trimmed by 0 bases and V by 6 bases; bases with no gene match: 12. The CDR3 length is 18 residues. The germline V gene encodes CDR1 ENHRY and CDR2 SYGVKD. The CDR3 is CAISGYTGGSASGNTIYF. The CDR3, as DNA: TGTGCCATCAGCGGCTACACAGGGGGCTCAGCCTCTGGAAACACCATATATTTT.

This rearrangement joins TRBV27 to TRBJ2-7, with a tentative D call TRBD1 (7 bases). This CDR3 comprises 15 residues. V gave up 5 bases and J gave up 1 base, with 15 bases separating them. Germline CDR1 is MNHEY and CDR2 is SMNVEV (reference sequence). CDR3 in DNA: TGTGCCAGCAGTACACGGCGGGACAGTTCCTACGAGCAGTACTTC. Residues: CASSTRRDSSYEQYF.

The chain recombines TRBV2 with TRBJ1-4; D remains unclear. This CDR3 contains 14 residues. Trimming took 5 bases from V and 5 from J, leaving 12 bases between them. Germline assignment: CDR1 SNHLY and CDR2 FYNNEI. Written as DNA, the CDR3 is TGTGCCAGCAGTTTATCGGCCGTGAATGAAAAACTGTTTTTT. Translation: CASSLSAVNEKLFF.

This rearrangement joins TRBV30 to TRBJ1-3; D possibly corresponds to TRBD1 (6 bases). Germline assignment: CDR1 GTSNPN and CDR2 SVGIG (reference sequence). CDR3 size: 16 residues. CDR3 nucleotide sequence: TGTGCTTGCCAGGGACACCCTGGAAGCTCTGGAAACACCATATATTTT. It specifies CACQGHPGSSGNTIYF. The variable domain in full, with the rest retrieved from reference TRBV30 and TRBJ1-3, is SQTIHQWPATLVQPVGSPLSLECTVEGTSNPNLYWYRQAAGRGLQLLFYSVGIGQISSEVPQNLSASRPQDRQFILSSKKLLLSDSGFYLCACQGHPGSSGNTIYFGEGSWLTVV.

The genes are TRBV5-1 and TRBJ1-3; D remains ambiguous. CDR3 length: 15 amino acids. Germline CDR1 and CDR2: SGHRS and YFSETQ. The V gene lost 0 bases and the J gene lost 8 bases, with 15 bases spanning the gap. The CDR3 here is CASSLASGEAYTIYF. CDR3 nucleotides: TGCGCCAGCAGCTTGGCCTCAGGAGAAGCCTACACCATATATTTT. Combining the CDR3 with reference TRBV5-1 and TRBJ1-3 gives the whole variable domain KAGVTQTPRYLIKTRGQQVTLSCSPISGHRSVSWYQQTPGQGLQFLFEYFSETQRNKGNFPGRFSGRQFSNSRSEMNVSTLELGDSALYLCASSLASGEAYTIYFGEGSWLTVV.

The V and J genes are TRBV7-2 and TRBJ2-4; 11 positions match TRBD2. Germline lookup yields CDR1 SGHTA and CDR2 FQGNSA. The CDR3 length is 18 residues. V lost 6 bases and J lost 0; bases outside the gene matches: 10. The CDR3 DNA is TGTGCCAGCAGTAGACTAGCGGGGCGTATCCTAGCCAAAAACATTCAGTACTTC. Its protein is CASSRLAGRILAKNIQYF.

The V and J genes are TRBV6-1 and TRBJ1-5; 7 bases are a match to TRBD1. The CDR3 has 13 residues. The germline gives CDR1 MNHNS, CDR2 SASEGT. V trimming: 10 bases; J trimming: 7 bases; junction bases outside the gene matches: 10. The CDR3 sequence: CATQTGAGQPQHF. The CDR3 bases are TGTGCCACTCAAACAGGGGCAGGACAGCCCCAGCATTTT.

This rearrangement joins TRBV7-9 to TRBJ1-3, with a possible D match to TRBD1 (6 bases). Per germline, CDR1 SEHNR and CDR2 FQNEAQ (reference sequence). V lost 5 bases and J 0 bases, leaving 11 bases between the germline ends. The CDR3 loop spans 15 amino acids. The DNA for the CDR3 is TGTGCCAGCAGCCGGGGGCCAAACTCTGGAAACACCATATATTTT. Translation gives CASSRGPNSGNTIYF.